A single sample gave rise to the 28 T cell receptor beta chains below, sequenced in a study of Graves' ophthalmopathy and Graves' hyperthyroidism. Researchers took RNA transcripts and amplified TCR beta CDR3 regions from them. First-round RT-PCR with HTBI primers preceded a second-round multiplex PCR. TCRdb itself ran the multiplex PCR reads through MiXCR, one entry per CDR3 protein. This sample has roughly 600,000 distinct CDR3 sequences, with roughly 39% found just once. The sequenced material came from peripheral blood or thyroid tissue (not recorded which). These receptors originate from an adult man with Graves' hyperthyroidism.

The CDR3 is CAIRQGAGQRAFF. CDR3 sequence (DNA): TGTGCCATCAGACAGGGGGCGGGCCAAAGGGCTTTCTTT. J is TRBJ1-1 and V is TRBV10-3, with 9 bases identical to TRBD1. Germline trimming cut 6 bases from V and 11 bases from J; bases unmatched to any gene: 10. Germline CDR1 is ENHRY and CDR2 is SYGVKD. The length of the CDR3 is 13 residues.

CDR3 sequence (DNA): TGTGCCAGCAGCGTTGGGCGGTCCGAGCAGTTCTTC. It encodes CASSVGRSEQFF. The V call is TRBV9, the J call TRBJ2-1, with D unresolved. V was clipped by 2 bases and J by 10 bases, with 10 bases between them. The CDR3 loop spans 12 amino acids. Germline V gene lookup returns CDR1 SGDLS and CDR2 YYNGEE.

This clonotype occurred a few times. The J gene is TRBJ2-3, the V gene TRBV10-3; D is perhaps TRBD1 or TRBD2 (5 bases each). From germline, CDR1 is ENHRY and CDR2 SYGVKD. There are 16 residues in the CDR3. Between the trimmed V and J ends, which lost 2 bases and 1 base, there was a span of 13 bases. CDR3 amino acids: CAISETGPDGTDTQYF. DNA of the CDR3: TGTGCCATCAGTGAGACGGGACCGGATGGCACAGATACGCAGTATTTT.

The table lists this clonotype with many counts. The CDR3: CASSQSGTNYGYTF. The DNA for the CDR3 is TGTGCCAGCAGCCAATCGGGGACTAACTATGGCTACACCTTC. The chain combines TRBV16 with TRBJ1-2; D remains unclear. Germline lookup yields CDR1 KGHSY and CDR2 FQNENV. V was trimmed by 0 bases and J by 0 bases, leaving 5 bases between them. The CDR3 sequence is 14 residues long. The full variable domain, with the rest looked up from reference TRBV16 and TRBJ1-2, is GEEVAQTPKHLVRGEGQKAKLYCAPIKGHSYVFWYQQVLKNEFKFLISFQNENVFDETGMPKERFSAKCLPNSPCSLEIQATKLEDSAVYFCASSQSGTNYGYTFGSGTRLTVV.

This clonotype was recorded at least ten times. This chain connects TRBV29-1 to TRBJ1-1; possible D gene TRBD1, 5 bases. V lost 1 base, J lost 7 bases, and 10 bases lay in between. The CDR3 runs to 12 residues. Germline CDR1 is SQVTM and CDR2 is ANQGSEA. CDR3 DNA sequence: TGCAGCGTTGAAGGCCAGGGCAGTGAAGCTTTCTTT. Its translation is CSVEGQGSEAFF. Full variable domain (rest looked up from reference TRBV29-1 and TRBJ1-1): SAVISQKPSRDICQRGTSLTIQCQVDSQVTMMFWYRQQPGQSLTLIATANQGSEATYESGFVIDKFPISRPNLTFSTLTVSNMSPEDSSIYLCSVEGQGSEAFFGQGTRLTVV.

This clonotype was seen many times. The J gene is TRBJ1-3, the V gene TRBV10-2, with 7 bases aligning to TRBD1. V was clipped by 6 bases and J by 2 bases; unmatched bases: 7. Germline lookup yields CDR1 WSHSY and CDR2 SAAADI. This CDR3 is 15 amino acids long. The CDR3 bases are TGCGCCAGCAGAAACCCCGGGACAGCTGGAAACACCATATATTTT. It codes for CASRNPGTAGNTIYF.

V gene TRBV7-9 combines with J gene TRBJ1-2, with 9 bases aligning to TRBD1. The junction had 10 bases not matched to a gene; V was cut back by 3 bases and J by 8 bases. CDR1 SEHNR and CDR2 FQNEAQ come from the germline V gene (reference sequence). The CDR3 contains 15 residues. CDR3 in amino acids: CASSFRDRVGEGYTF. CDR3 nucleotide sequence: TGTGCCAGCAGCTTCCGGGACAGGGTCGGCGAGGGCTACACCTTC. Variable domain in full (rest from reference TRBV7-9 and TRBJ1-2): DTGVSQNPRHKITKRGQNVTFRCDPISEHNRLYWYRQTLGQGPEFLTYFQNEAQLEKSRLLSDRFSAERPKGSFSTLEIQRTEQGDSAMYLCASSFRDRVGEGYTFGSGTRLTVV.

This clonotype was seen ten or more times. The chain carries TRBV29-1 and TRBJ2-7; tentatively, D is TRBD2 (6 bases). The CDR3 runs to 13 residues. The germline V and J ends were trimmed by 0 bases and 4 bases, with 10 bases remaining between them. Germline values: CDR1 SQVTM, CDR2 ANQGSEA. The chain's CDR3 is CSVEDRGVYEQYF. The CDR3 DNA is TGCAGCGTTGAAGATCGCGGGGTATACGAGCAGTACTTC.

The count of this clonotype is one. Relative to the germline gene, one junction end is altered; a read error may explain this. This chain links TRBV10-3 with TRBJ2-7; maybe TRBD1 (6 bases). This CDR3 contains 15 residues. Germline V lookup: CDR1 ENHRY, CDR2 SYGVKD. CDR3 nucleotide sequence: TGTGCCAGCAGTGAAAGGACAGAGGCGAACAGCGAGCAGTACTTC. Protein product: CASSERTEANSEQYF.

This clonotype has ten or more counts. The chain employs TRBV5-1 and TRBJ2-6; 7 positions match TRBD2. CDR1 and CDR2 from the germline V gene are SGHRS and YFSETQ. J was trimmed by 0 bases and V by 3 bases; bases with no gene match: 6. The CDR3 contains 17 residues. The CDR3 region is CASSSGGTASGANVLTF. CDR3 sequence (DNA): TGCGCCAGCAGCTCCGGGGGGACCGCCTCTGGGGCCAACGTCCTGACTTTC.

Many counts were recorded for this clonotype. This chain connects TRBV20-1 to TRBJ2-5, with D unclear. The CDR3 covers 13 residues. The ends were cut back, 0 bases at V and 3 bases at J, with 8 bases in the middle. Germline V gene sequence: CDR1 DFQATT, CDR2 SNEGSKA (reference sequence). Written as DNA, the CDR3 is TGCAGTGCTAGAGAAGTAAGGGAAGAGACCCAGTACTTC. Translated, it gives CSAREVREETQYF.

This clonotype was seen many times. The chain is built from TRBV19 and TRBJ1-4; tentatively, D is TRBD1 (5 bases). The CDR3 runs to 12 residues. The V and J ends lost 10 bases and 6 bases respectively, with 12 bases between them. Germline V gene lookup returns CDR1 LNHDA and CDR2 SQIVND (reference sequence). The CDR3 region has the DNA TGTGCCACCAGGGACGGTCATGAAAAACTGTTTTTT. This gives the protein CATRDGHEKLFF.

The V and J genes are TRBV9 and TRBJ1-5; 9 nucleotides align to TRBD1. CDR1 and CDR2 (germline): SGDLS, YYNGEE. J gave up 2 bases and V 4 bases, and 13 bases lay outside the gene matches. The CDR3 spans 18 residues. CDR3 amino acids: CASSPGIQGARGNQPQHF. In DNA form, the CDR3 reads TGTGCCAGCAGCCCAGGGATACAGGGGGCGCGTGGCAATCAGCCCCAGCATTTT. Based on the CDR3 plus reference TRBV9 and TRBJ1-5, the full variable domain is DSGVTQTPKHLITATGQRVTLRCSPRSGDLSVYWYQQSLDQGLQFLIQYYNGEERAKGNILERFSAQQFPDLHSELNLSSLELGDSALYFCASSPGIQGARGNQPQHFGDGTRLSIL.

The table lists this clonotype with many counts. V usage is TRBV20-1 and J usage is TRBJ2-7; D gene uncertain. In germline, CDR1 is DFQATT, CDR2 SNEGSKA (reference sequence). The CDR3 covers 12 residues. Trimming cost V 1 base and J 4 bases, with 8 bases left between them. This CDR3 is CSARGTSYEQYF. The CDR3, as DNA: TGCAGTGCTAGAGGTACCTCTTACGAGCAGTACTTC.

This chain uses TRBV15 with TRBJ2-7; possible D gene TRBD1, 6 bases. Trimming cost V 3 bases and J 3 bases, with 9 bases left between them. Germline V lookup: CDR1 LNHNV, CDR2 YYDKDF (reference sequence). The CDR3 loop spans 13 amino acids. The CDR3 loop reads CATSRKDSYEQYF. DNA of the CDR3: TGTGCCACCAGCAGGAAGGACAGCTACGAGCAGTACTTC.

V and J are TRBV7-8 and TRBJ1-5; D perhaps matches TRBD1 (5 bases). With 6 bases removed from V and 14 bases from J, the gap between germline ends came to 20 bases. From germline, CDR1 is SGHVS and CDR2 FQNEAQ. The CDR3 consists of 13 residues. The DNA of the CDR3 is TGTGCCAGCAGTTTCAGGGAGGAGAGCTACGAGCATTTT. It is translated as CASSFREESYEHF.

This clonotype came up many times. The rearrangement uses TRBV14 and TRBJ1-1; TRBD1 might be the D (6 bases). V shed 4 bases and J shed 4 bases, with 13 bases lying between them. The CDR3 is 14 amino acids. Germline CDR1 reads SGHDN; CDR2 reads FVKESK. The CDR3 DNA reads TGTGCCAGCAGCCGCGGACAGTATGGCACTGAAGCTTTCTTT. It is translated as CASSRGQYGTEAFF. Combining the CDR3 with reference TRBV14 and TRBJ1-1 gives the whole variable domain EAGVTQFPSHSVIEKGQTVTLRCDPISGHDNLYWYRRVMGKEIKFLLHFVKESKQDESGMPNNRFLAERTGGTYSTLKVQPAELEDSGVYFCASSRGQYGTEAFFGQGTRLTVV.

This clonotype was seen at least ten times. The chain joins TRBV12-3 or TRBV12-4 to TRBJ1-3, with D hard to call. Trimming removed 2 bases from V and 8 bases from J, with 13 bases in between. The CDR3 sequence is 14 residues long. The CDR3 DNA reads as TGTGCCAGCAGTTTACGGGGTAGCGGAGACACCATATATTTT. Residues: CASSLRGSGDTIYF.

The J gene is TRBJ2-1, the V gene TRBV7-9; 8 bases are a match to TRBD2. Germline V lookup: CDR1 SEHNR, CDR2 FQNEAQ (reference sequence). Unmatched junction bases numbered 6, after V lost 5 bases and J lost 6 bases. This CDR3 comprises 14 residues. CDR3 loop: CASSNAGGCNEQFF. The CDR3 DNA is TGTGCCAGCAGCAATGCGGGGGGTTGCAATGAGCAGTTCTTC. The variable domain in full, with the rest retrieved from reference TRBV7-9 and TRBJ2-1, is DTGVSQNPRHKITKRGQNVTFRCDPISEHNRLYWYRQTLGQGPEFLTYFQNEAQLEKSRLLSDRFSAERPKGSFSTLEIQRTEQGDSAMYLCASSNAGGCNEQFFGPGTRLTVL.

This clonotype was recorded many times. The chain joins TRBV9 to TRBJ1-1; tentatively, D is TRBD1 (5 bases). Trimming took 3 bases from V and 1 from J, leaving 16 bases between them. The CDR3 spans 16 residues. Germline V gene sequence: CDR1 SGDLS, CDR2 YYNGEE. As DNA, the CDR3 is TGTGCCAGCAGCGCCTCACCCGGGACGGAGAACACTGAAGCTTTCTTT. It is translated as CASSASPGTENTEAFF.

This clonotype has just a few counts. The CDR3 bases are TGTGCCAGTAGCCCCGCAAGAGCCAACGTCCTGACTTTC. Translating gives CASSPARANVLTF. The chain carries TRBV19 and TRBJ2-6, with D hard to call. Germline V gene sequence: CDR1 LNHDA, CDR2 SQIVND (reference sequence). V was trimmed by 6 bases and J by 7 bases, leaving 10 bases between them. This CDR3 has 13 amino acids.

Comments on this clonotype: A much more abundant neighbour one base away suggests this may be a read error. The rearrangement joins TRBV20-1 to TRBJ2-7; D is uncertain. V was trimmed by 3 bases and J by 3 bases, leaving 15 bases between them. CDR1 is DFQATT, CDR2 SNEGSKA, per germline (reference sequence). There are 14 residues in the CDR3. CDR3 coding DNA: TGCAGTGCTAGTAAAGAGGCACGGAACTACGAGCAGTACTTC. This codes for CSASKEARNYEQYF.

The rearrangement links TRBV28 to TRBJ2-7, with 8 bases aligning to TRBD1. CDR3 length: 16 amino acids. The V gene end was trimmed by 3 bases and the J gene end by 0 bases; junction bases not matched to a gene: 7. Germline CDR1 reads MDHEN; CDR2 reads SYDVKM. The CDR3 spells CASSFWTGLSSYEQYF. The CDR3 region has the DNA TGTGCCAGCAGTTTTTGGACAGGGTTGAGCTCCTACGAGCAGTACTTC.

This clonotype showed up many times. The chain carries TRBV7-2 and TRBJ2-2; 11 bases map to TRBD2. There are 15 residues in the CDR3. The V and J ends lost 7 bases and 6 bases, in that order; junction bases with no gene match: 7. CDR1 is SGHTA and CDR2 is FQGNSA in the germline V gene. The CDR3 bases are TGTGCCAGCAAAGGACTAGCGGGTTCCGCCGGGGAGCTGTTTTTT. It is translated as CASKGLAGSAGELFF.

The sample holds many counts of this clonotype. V gene TRBV5-5 combines with J gene TRBJ1-2; D is unresolved. Germline lookup yields CDR1 SGHKS and CDR2 YYEKEE (reference sequence). This CDR3 has 13 residues. Trimming stripped 0 bases from V and 6 bases from J, with 9 bases between. CDR3 in amino acids: CASSLVGIDGYTF. The CDR3 nucleotides are TGTGCCAGCAGCTTGGTGGGTATCGATGGCTACACCTTC.

As regards this clonotype: This may come from a read error, since a much larger clone is one base off. The chain links TRBV20-1 to TRBJ1-5; D gene uncertain. Germline CDR1 is DFQATT and CDR2 is SNEGSKA (reference sequence). V was shortened by 2 bases and J by 11 bases, with 4 bases between the two germline ends. The CDR3 totals 9 residues. CDR3 residues: CSARQTQHF. In DNA, the CDR3 is TGCAGTGCTAGACAGACCCAGCATTTT.

This clonotype was counted at least ten times. CDR3 amino acids: CASSPPPNTEAFF. DNA of the CDR3: TGTGCCAGCAGCCCACCCCCGAACACTGAAGCTTTCTTT. The chain couples TRBV7-9 to TRBJ1-1; D ambiguous. The germline CDR1 and CDR2 sequences are SEHNR and FQNEAQ (reference sequence). The V end lost 5 bases, the J end lost 1 base, and 8 bases lay between the germline ends. The CDR3 consists of 13 residues.

This clonotype was counted at least ten times. This chain connects TRBV2 to TRBJ2-7, with 8 bases that match TRBD2. Per germline, CDR1 SNHLY and CDR2 FYNNEI. V gave up 8 bases and J gave up 5 bases; unmatched junction bases: 14. The CDR3 is made up of 15 amino acids. The CDR3 is CASRLASGVPHEQYF. The CDR3 coding sequence is TGTGCCAGCCGACTAGCGTCAGGAGTGCCTCACGAGCAGTACTTC.